The clone carrying this T cell receptor beta chain turned up a few times. Antigen unknown. V lost 5 bases and J lost 0; bases outside the gene matches: 3. CDR1 and CDR2 from the germline V gene are SGHTA and FQGNSA. This CDR3 region has 14 residues. The authors reverse transcribed all of the isolated RNA, so sequencing captured expressed TCRB transcripts. Clones were read by immunoSEQ multiplex PCR, and TCRdb kept only the in-frame ones, dropping some. The table includes under 250,000 clones, less than 15% detected once. Averaging about 120 mL, one heparinised blood draw was given by each donor. Via the markers CD45RO/CCR7/CD25/CD127/CD95/CD27, stem cell-like memory, regulatory, central memory and naive CD4+ cells were sorted. The entry originates in a study of beta chain features in type 1 diabetes. Findings and limits, study-wide: Still unanswered here is whether HLA type influences TCRB rearrangement.

The origin of this receptor is a woman between 40 and 50 years old in good health. The source material was naive CD4+ T cells from blood. The chain recombines TRBV7-2 with TRBJ1-1; 7 bases are a match to TRBD1. CDR3 nucleotide sequence: TGTGCCAGCAGCCCACAGGGGATGAACACTGAAGCTTTCTTT. Translated: CASSPQGMNTEAFF.